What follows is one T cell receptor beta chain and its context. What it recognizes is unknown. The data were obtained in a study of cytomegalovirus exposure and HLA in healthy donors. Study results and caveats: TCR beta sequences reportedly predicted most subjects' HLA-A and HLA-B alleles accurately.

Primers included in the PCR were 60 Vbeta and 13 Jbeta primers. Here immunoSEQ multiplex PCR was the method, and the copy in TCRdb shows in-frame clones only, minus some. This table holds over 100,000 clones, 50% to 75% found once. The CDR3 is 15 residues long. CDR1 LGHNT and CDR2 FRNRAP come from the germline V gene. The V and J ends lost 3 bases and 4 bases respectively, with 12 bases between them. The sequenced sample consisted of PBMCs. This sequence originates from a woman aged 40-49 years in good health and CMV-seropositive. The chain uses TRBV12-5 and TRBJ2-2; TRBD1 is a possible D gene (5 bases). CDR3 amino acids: CASGFIQGSTGELFF. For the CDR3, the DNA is TGTGCTAGTGGTTTTATCCAGGGTAGCACCGGGGAGCTGTTTTTT.